This T cell receptor (beta chain) was profiled in a study of shared clonotypes between healthy human individuals. Concerning this clone: What it recognizes is unknown.

Clones were sequenced by immunoSEQ multiplex PCR, and TCRdb holds only the in-frame ones, with some missing. This table holds about 1.1 million clones, approximately 80% found once. The CDR3 extends over 15 amino acids. J was trimmed by 0 bases and V by 10 bases; bases with no gene match: 11. CDR1 is MNHEY, CDR2 SVGAGI, per germline. General observations from the study: Richness estimates generally favored naive over memory subsets. Shared clonotypes: about 4.6% naive CD4, roughly 3.8% naive CD8, less than 2.5% memory CD4, about 0.41% memory CD8. Clonotype sharing among the donors was expected to vary with sequencing depth. For sorted subsets, rarefaction showed incomplete sequencing despite large depth.

The origin of this receptor is a young man in good health. Some clones in this sample may be carry-over from other donors' samples. The chain couples TRBV6-5 to TRBJ2-7; 8 positions agree with TRBD2. The sequenced sample was memory CD4+ T cells from PBMCs. The subset here: CD45RA-negative fraction. In DNA form, the CDR3 reads TGTGCCACCGGGCGATCGGGACTAGTCTCCTACGAGCAGTACTTC. The encoded protein is CATGRSGLVSYEQYF.